One sample yielded the 27 T cell receptor beta chains listed below, sequenced in a study of cytomegalovirus exposure and HLA in healthy donors. Primers included in the PCR were 60 Vbeta and 13 Jbeta primers. The table came from immunoSEQ multiplex PCR; TCRdb's copy has only in-frame clones and leaves some out. The repertoire includes about 150,000 clones, approximately 85% of them detected once, and about 7.4% sits in the top ten. The source material was PBMCs. These receptors were obtained from a woman between 45 and 65 years old in good health and CMV-seropositive.

The rearrangement joins TRBV10-3 to TRBJ2-1; 9 bases are a match to TRBD2. Per germline, CDR1 ENHRY and CDR2 SYGVKD. With 4 bases clipped from V and 3 bases from J, the junction kept 4 bases outside the gene matches. The CDR3 is 15 residues long. The CDR3 nucleotides are TGTGCCATCAGTGGACTAGCGGCCGACTACAATGAGCAGTTCTTC. Translating it yields CAISGLAADYNEQFF.

The J gene is TRBJ1-2, the V gene TRBV10-3; 7 nucleotides line up with TRBD1. This CDR3 spans 15 amino acids. CDR1 and CDR2 (germline): ENHRY, SYGVKD. Trimming took 0 bases from V and 0 from J; bases not matched to a gene: 1. CDR3 sequence reads: CAISESTGPNYGYTF. CDR3 DNA sequence: TGTGCCATCAGTGAGTCGACAGGGCCTAACTATGGCTACACCTTC.

V usage is TRBV9 and J usage is TRBJ1-1, with 10 bases fitting TRBD1. Looked up from germline, CDR1 is SGDLS and CDR2 is YYNGEE. This CDR3 has 17 amino acids. With 0 bases clipped from V and 1 base from J, the junction kept 6 bases outside the gene matches. The CDR3 loop reads CASSVDRGQGPNTEAFF. CDR3 in DNA: TGTGCCAGCAGCGTAGATCGGGGACAGGGGCCGAACACTGAAGCTTTCTTT.

V gene TRBV29-1 combines with J gene TRBJ2-5; 12 bases map to TRBD1. Germline values: CDR1 SQVTM, CDR2 ANQGSEA. The length of the CDR3 is 13 residues. With 6 bases clipped from V and 5 bases from J, the junction kept 4 bases outside the gene matches. CDR3: CSVRDRGRETQYF. The CDR3 region has the DNA TGCAGCGTCCGGGACAGGGGGCGGGAGACCCAGTACTTC.

The DNA for the CDR3 is TGTGCCAGCAGTGGTGGGGCCGGGACAAACTCGAACACTGAAGCTTTCTTT. This translates into CASSGGAGTNSNTEAFF. The chain uses TRBV2 and TRBJ1-1, with D tentatively TRBD1 (6 bases). The V end lost 4 bases, the J end lost 1 base, and 19 bases lay between the germline ends. Germline V gene data show CDR1 as SNHLY and CDR2 as FYNNEI. The CDR3 consists of 17 residues.

CDR3 bases: TGCAGCGTTGACGACAGGTTTGATGGCTACACCTTC. As protein: CSVDDRFDGYTF. J is TRBJ1-2 and V is TRBV29-1; tentatively, D is TRBD1 (6 bases). With 3 bases removed from V and 6 bases from J, the gap between germline ends came to 11 bases. This CDR3 has 12 residues. The germline V gene has CDR1 SQVTM and CDR2 ANQGSEA.

CDR3 in DNA: TGTGCCAGCAGCCAAGATCGGGGGACAGCCCGGCGGTATTTT. It encodes CASSQDRGTARRYF. V and J are TRBV4-2 and TRBJ2-3, with a possible D match to TRBD1 (7 bases). From germline, CDR1 is LGHNA and CDR2 YNFKEQ. The CDR3 consists of 14 residues. Trimming removed 0 bases from V and 14 bases from J, with 18 bases in between.

The V gene is TRBV4-2, the J gene TRBJ2-1; 13 nucleotides match TRBD2. This CDR3 has 15 amino acids. Trimming removed 4 bases from V and 6 bases from J; junction bases left unmatched: 3. Germline V gene data show CDR1 as LGHNA and CDR2 as YNFKEQ. The CDR3 DNA sequence: TGTGCCAGCAGCCCCGGACTAGCGGGAGCCAATGAGCAGTTCTTC. It specifies CASSPGLAGANEQFF.

In DNA, the CDR3 is TGCAGCGTTGATGAGGGTATCGGTAACTATGGCTACACCTTC. It encodes CSVDEGIGNYGYTF. The rearrangement links TRBV29-1 to TRBJ1-2, with unresolved D. V lost 3 bases, J lost 1 base, and 12 bases lay in between. The germline V gene encodes CDR1 SQVTM and CDR2 ANQGSEA. This CDR3 contains 14 residues.

This clone was counted only a few times. This chain joins TRBV5-1 and TRBJ1-2, with unresolved D. V shed 0 bases and J shed 4 bases, with 10 bases lying between them. The CDR3 extends over 14 amino acids. Germline V gives CDR1 SGHRS, CDR2 YFSETQ. CDR3 bases: TGCGCCAGCAGCTTGGAGGCCGGGGTCTATGGCTACACCTTC. Residues: CASSLEAGVYGYTF.

V gene TRBV7-8 combines with J gene TRBJ2-1; 7 nucleotides line up with TRBD1. This CDR3 comprises 15 residues. V was clipped by 5 bases and J by 2 bases; unmatched bases: 6. The germline V gene encodes CDR1 SGHVS and CDR2 FQNEAQ. CDR3 amino acids: CASSHRDRPYNEQFF. The CDR3 nucleotides are TGTGCCAGCAGCCACCGGGACAGACCCTACAATGAGCAGTTCTTC.

V is TRBV4-3 and J is TRBJ1-2; D gene uncertain. Germline lookup yields CDR1 LGHNA and CDR2 YSLEER. V was pared by 0 bases and J by 3 bases, with 11 bases between. The CDR3 is made up of 15 amino acids. The CDR3 coding sequence is TGCGCCAGCAGCCAAGAACATAATTCCTACTATGGCTACACCTTC. Translating it yields CASSQEHNSYYGYTF.

This clone was observed a handful of times. This rearrangement joins TRBV11-2 to TRBJ2-3, with 7 bases matching TRBD2. CDR1 is SGHAT and CDR2 is FQNNGV in the germline V gene. J lost 5 bases, V lost 1 base, and 9 bases had no gene match. This CDR3 has 16 amino acids. CDR3 amino acids: CASSLGRAGVGDTQYF. The CDR3 region has the DNA TGTGCCAGCAGCTTAGGGAGGGCGGGGGTGGGAGATACGCAGTATTTT.

This clone was seen just once. V is TRBV6-4 and J is TRBJ1-2; possibly TRBD1 for D (6 bases). This CDR3 has 11 residues. Trimming removed 10 bases from V and 9 bases from J, with 15 bases in between. Germline CDR1 reads MRHNA; CDR2 reads SNTAGT. The CDR3 DNA reads TGTGCCACCCGGGACACTTTGAGCTACACCTTC. Translation gives CATRDTLSYTF.

This chain uses TRBV7-3 with TRBJ2-5, with 11 bases that match TRBD1. Germline loops: CDR1 SGHTA, CDR2 FQGTGA. The CDR3 contains 15 residues. With V trimmed by 5 bases and J by 0 bases, 2 bases remained unmatched. In nucleotides, the CDR3 is TGTGCCAGCAGCGGGGGACAGGGGGACCAAGAGACCCAGTACTTC. Translating it yields CASSGGQGDQETQYF.

This chain connects TRBV7-9 to TRBJ1-3, with D unclear. V lost 5 bases and J 9 bases, leaving 11 bases between the germline ends. The CDR3 contains 12 residues. Germline V gene sequence: CDR1 SEHNR, CDR2 FQNEAQ (reference sequence). The CDR3 DNA follows: TGTGCCAGCAGCCATCTCCGCAGCACCATATATTTT. Translation: CASSHLRSTIYF.

The rearrangement uses TRBV10-3 and TRBJ1-2; no reliable D call. Trimming took off 4 bases at V and 5 bases at J, with 8 bases between the two ends. Germline values: CDR1 ENHRY, CDR2 SYGVKD. The CDR3 covers 12 residues. CDR3 in amino acids: CAISVNSYGYTF. The CDR3 nucleotides are TGTGCCATCAGTGTGAACAGTTATGGCTACACCTTC.

The gene calls are TRBV5-5 and TRBJ2-3; D may be TRBD1 (6 bases). Looked up from germline, CDR1 is SGHKS and CDR2 is YYEKEE (reference sequence). The length of the CDR3 is 14 residues. Between the trimmed V and J ends, which lost 4 bases and 1 base, there was a span of 10 bases. The CDR3 DNA reads TGTGCCAGCAGCCTGGACAGCCGCACAGATACGCAGTATTTT. It specifies CASSLDSRTDTQYF.

The chain is built from TRBV6-5 and TRBJ2-5, with 9 bases that match TRBD1. Per germline, CDR1 MNHEY and CDR2 SVGAGI. The trim removed 6 bases at V and 2 bases at J, leaving 1 base unmatched. CDR3 length equals 13 residues. The CDR3 region has the DNA TGTGCCAGCAGCGGGACAGGGCAAGAGACCCAGTACTTC. It yields the protein CASSGTGQETQYF.

V usage is TRBV11-1 and J usage is TRBJ1-1; D not certain. The germline CDR1 and CDR2 sequences are SGHAT and FQDESV (reference sequence). The CDR3 has 12 amino acids. V lost 2 bases, J lost 8 bases, and 9 bases lay in between. The CDR3 region is CASSLRGWEAFF. As DNA, the CDR3 is TGTGCCAGCAGCTTAAGAGGATGGGAAGCTTTCTTT.

The chain joins TRBV11-2 to TRBJ2-5; TRBD2 might be the D (5 bases). The germline V gene has CDR1 SGHAT and CDR2 FQNNGV. With 1 base removed from V and 6 bases from J, the gap between germline ends came to 15 bases. The CDR3 loop spans 15 amino acids. CDR3 in amino acids: CASSLVGGPPQTQYF. Written as DNA, the CDR3 is TGTGCCAGCAGCTTAGTAGGAGGTCCACCTCAGACCCAGTACTTC.

V and J are TRBV5-1 and TRBJ2-7, with 14 bases fitting TRBD2. The germline CDR1 and CDR2 sequences are SGHRS and YFSETQ. This CDR3 is built from 17 residues. Germline trimming cut 4 bases from V and 5 bases from J; bases unmatched to any gene: 11. The chain's CDR3 is CASSMLLTSGRGNEQYF. In nucleotides, the CDR3 is TGCGCCAGCAGCATGTTATTGACTAGCGGGAGGGGGAACGAGCAGTACTTC. The variable domain in full, completed from reference TRBV5-1 and TRBJ2-7, reads KAGVTQTPRYLIKTRGQQVTLSCSPISGHRSVSWYQQTPGQGLQFLFEYFSETQRNKGNFPGRFSGRQFSNSRSEMNVSTLELGDSALYLCASSMLLTSGRGNEQYFGPGTRLTVT.

The gene calls are TRBV7-2 and TRBJ1-2; tentative D call: TRBD1 (5 bases). The germline V and J ends were trimmed by 0 bases and 7 bases, with 12 bases remaining between them. Looked up from germline, CDR1 is SGHTA and CDR2 is FQGNSA. The CDR3 runs 14 residues. This chain's CDR3 is CASSLASTGLGYTF. CDR3 in DNA: TGTGCCAGCAGCTTAGCGAGTACAGGCCTTGGCTACACCTTC.

This chain joins TRBV5-1 and TRBJ2-1, with 7 positions matching TRBD2. The CDR3 is 16 amino acids. Germline CDR1 is SGHRS and CDR2 is YFSETQ. Trimming cost V 0 bases and J 5 bases; bases outside gene matches: 8. CDR3 sequence: CASSLAWSSGHNEQFF. CDR3 nucleotides: TGCGCCAGCAGCTTGGCCTGGTCTAGCGGACACAATGAGCAGTTCTTC.

This clone has a single count. The V and J genes are TRBV5-1 and TRBJ2-7; 9 nucleotides line up with TRBD1. Germline assignment: CDR1 SGHRS and CDR2 YFSETQ. The CDR3 extends over 14 amino acids. J gave up 1 base and V 7 bases, and 6 bases lay outside the gene matches. The CDR3 is CASRRQGDSYEQYF. The CDR3 DNA follows: TGCGCCAGCCGGCGACAGGGGGATTCCTACGAGCAGTACTTC.

This rearrangement joins TRBV5-1 to TRBJ2-1, with 7 bases that match TRBD2. The CDR3 is 13 amino acids. Germline trimming cut 7 bases from V and 5 bases from J; bases unmatched to any gene: 6. The germline V gene has CDR1 SGHRS and CDR2 YFSETQ. The CDR3 here is CASSKLANNEQFF. CDR3 DNA: TGCGCCAGCTCGAAACTAGCGAACAATGAGCAGTTCTTC.

Only one count was recorded for this clone. The chain couples TRBV6-1 to TRBJ2-1, with TRBD2 matching over 13 bases. Germline CDR1 MNHNS, CDR2 SASEGT. The V and J ends lost 0 bases and 0 bases, in that order; junction bases with no gene match: 11. The CDR3 is 21 residues long. This CDR3 reads CASSEAPIRTSGRHSYNEQFF. CDR3 DNA sequence: TGTGCCAGCAGTGAAGCCCCCATTCGGACTAGCGGGAGACACTCCTACAATGAGCAGTTCTTC.